This TCR beta chain came from a study of T cell responses to AZD1222 COVID-19 vaccine. Trimming took off 5 bases at V and 6 bases at J, with 15 bases between the two ends. CDR3 size: 13 residues. Germline CDR1 reads SGHDT; CDR2 reads YYEEEE. This clone was seen just once. The protocol was immunoSEQ multiplex PCR, while the TCRdb copy is restricted to in-frame clones and leaves out a portion. Of 150,000 to 200,000 clones listed, about 90% were seen once; the top ten hold around 1%. This chain uses TRBV5-6 with TRBJ2-7; D ambiguous. This sample comprised peripheral blood, obtained 28 days after the second AZD1222 dose. The receptor's source is an adult who received the AZD1222 COVID-19 vaccine. The CDR3 here is CASSPRPSVEQYF. DNA for the CDR3: TGTGCCAGCAGTCCGAGGCCGAGCGTCGAGCAGTACTTC.